The 18 T cell receptor beta chains listed next were all sequenced from one sample in a study of T cells in women clearing cervical HPV infection. Libraries were prepared by immunoSEQ multiplex PCR; TCRdb keeps only in-frame clonotypes and omits some of them. This listing includes 25,000 to 35,000 clones. The specimen sequenced was blood buffy coat. The receptors were sampled from a woman aged 18-70 years with a cervical HPV16 infection that either progressed to CIN3+ or cleared (not recorded which).

On this clone: The read terminates 3 residues before the CDR3 end, so the remaining end is supplied by the germline J gene. The rearrangement joins TRBV7-2 to TRBJ2-2, with no clear D. Germline V gene data show CDR1 as SGHTA and CDR2 as FQGNSA. The CDR3 is made up of 15 amino acids. With 2 bases removed from V and 6 bases from J, the gap between germline ends came to 13 bases. CDR3 sequence: CASSLSELLAGELFF. Incomplete CDR3 DNA: TGTGCCAGCAGCTTAAGTGAGCTCCTGGCCGGGGAG.

As concerns this clone: The observed sequence ends 3 residues before the CDR3 terminus, with the missing tail filled in from the germline J gene. The chain is built from TRBV6-2 or TRBV6-3 and TRBJ2-3; possible D gene TRBD1, 6 bases. Trimming took 10 bases from V and 5 from J, leaving 19 bases between them. The length of the CDR3 is 14 residues. CDR1 and CDR2 (germline): MNHEY, SVGEGT. The sequenced CDR3 bases are TGTGCCACCACGGACAGAAACCCCAAAGATACG. Protein product: CATTDRNPKDT. The entire CDR3 protein reads CATTDRNPKDTQYF.

About this clone: The read terminates 3 residues ahead of where the CDR3 ends, so the germline J gene completes it. The chain couples TRBV11-1 to TRBJ1-1; TRBD1 might be the D (6 bases). V was shortened by 6 bases and J by 7 bases, with 12 bases between the two germline ends. The CDR3 consists of 12 residues. Germline V CDR1 and CDR2: SGHAT, FQDESV (reference sequence). The CDR3 sequence is CASSLMTGEAFF. The part of the CDR3 DNA that was read is TGTGCCAGCAGTCTAATGACAGGTGAA.

The CDR3 here is CASSPRTGFNYGYTF. The part of the CDR3 DNA that was read is TGTGCCAGCAGCCCACGGACAGGCTTTAACTATGGC. The rearrangement links TRBV5-6 to TRBJ1-2; the match to TRBD1 covers 7 bases. The read terminates 3 residues ahead of where the CDR3 ends, so the germline J gene completes it. Germline V CDR1 and CDR2: SGHDT, YYEEEE. The CDR3 runs 15 residues. Trimming at V came to 4 bases and at J to 1 base, leaving 7 bases not matched to a gene.

With regard to this clone: One end of the junction fails to match germline, which may point to a read error. CDR3 DNA (partial): TGTGCCAGCAGTCCGTGGAGCGGAGCTCGGTTCACAGATGCG. Protein: CASSPWSGARFTDA. The full CDR3 sequence reads CASSPWSGARFTDAQYF. The genes are TRBV12-3 or TRBV12-4 and TRBJ2-3; tentative D call: TRBD2 (5 bases). The read terminates 3 residues ahead of where the CDR3 ends, so the germline J gene completes it. The CDR3 covers 17 residues.

A note on this clone: The read comes to an end 3 residues before the CDR3 does, leaving the germline J gene to fill in the end. J is TRBJ1-5 and V is TRBV7-2; D gene unclear. Germline V gene sequence: CDR1 SGHTA, CDR2 FQGNSA. Trimming stripped 2 bases from V and 7 bases from J, with 12 bases between. There are 14 residues in the CDR3. CDR3 sequence: CASSLTPSGQPQHF. The sequenced part of the CDR3 DNA is TGTGCCAGCAGCTTAACGCCAAGCGGGCAGCCC.

In regard to this clone: The read ends 3 residues before the CDR3 terminus; that terminus is restored from the germline J gene. This chain connects TRBV18 to TRBJ1-1; 10 nucleotides align to TRBD1. The V gene's germline CDR1 is KGHSH and CDR2 LQKENI. This CDR3 has 15 amino acids. The sequenced part of the CDR3 DNA is TGTGCCAGCTCACCACCGGGACAGGGGAAAGAGACA. As protein: CASSPPGQGKET. The full CDR3 is CASSPPGQGKETAFF.

As concerns this clone: The CDR3 is cut off 3 residues early in the read; its end comes from the germline J gene. The chain links TRBV7-2 to TRBJ2-4; 7 bases are shared with TRBD1. CDR3 size: 13 residues. Trimming took 5 bases from V and 7 from J; bases not matched to a gene: 5. Per the germline V gene, CDR1 is SGHTA and CDR2 is FQGNSA. The CDR3 reads CASSPLQGNIQYF. CDR3 DNA, as far as it was read: TGTGCCAGCAGCCCGCTACAGGGGAACATT. The variable domain in full, completed from reference TRBV7-2 and TRBJ2-4, reads GAGVSQSPSNKVTEKGKDVELRCDPISGHTALYWYRQSLGQGLEFLIYFQGNSAPDKSGLPSDRFSAERTGGSVSTLTIQRTQQEDSAVYLCASSPLQGNIQYFGAGTRLSVL.

Partial CDR3 DNA: TGTGCCAGCAGCTTAAGCCGGGGGGAGACC. As protein: CASSLSRGET. The CDR3 as a whole reads CASSLSRGETQYF. The gene calls are TRBV11-2 and TRBJ2-5; possibly TRBD2 for D (6 bases). The read comes to an end 3 residues before the CDR3 does, leaving the germline J gene to fill in the end. The CDR3 runs 13 residues. Trimming took off 2 bases at V and 5 bases at J, with 9 bases between the two ends. Germline V gene lookup returns CDR1 SGHAT and CDR2 FQNNGV.

Points on this clone: The read ends 3 residues before the CDR3 terminus; that terminus is restored from the germline J gene. This chain links TRBV2 with TRBJ1-2; D perhaps matches TRBD1 (5 bases). The CDR3 spans 13 residues. Germline lookup yields CDR1 SNHLY and CDR2 FYNNEI. V was shortened by 5 bases and J by 6 bases, with 13 bases between the two germline ends. The DNA read from the CDR3 is TGTGCCAGCAGTCCGGACATGAATCATGGC. Encoded protein: CASSPDMNHG. The whole CDR3 region reads CASSPDMNHGYTF.

As concerns this clone: Read sequence stops 3 residues before the CDR3 end, and the germline J gene provides the missing end. The chain recombines TRBV19 with TRBJ1-2; a weak D match, TRBD1 (5 bases). This CDR3 is 14 amino acids long. Germline V lookup: CDR1 LNHDA, CDR2 SQIVND (reference sequence). V lost 1 base and J lost 5, with 11 bases in between. The DNA read from the CDR3 is TGTGCCAGTAGTATAGCGCCAGGGTCTTATGGC. Its protein is CASSIAPGSYG. The complete CDR3 protein is CASSIAPGSYGYTF.

Note on this clone: The CDR3 end lies 3 residues beyond the end of the read and is filled in from the germline J gene. The chain links TRBV20-1 to TRBJ2-3; D unclear. The CDR3 extends over 14 amino acids. In germline, CDR1 is DFQATT, CDR2 SNEGSKA (reference sequence). V was pared by 6 bases and J by 1 base, with 14 bases between. The CDR3 loop reads CSATTPLRTDTQYF. The CDR3 DNA, read in part, is TGCAGTGCCACCACTCCCCTACGCACAGATACG.

Regarding this clone: The read stops 3 residues short of the end of the CDR3; the missing end is completed from the germline J gene. The rearrangement uses TRBV7-6 and TRBJ2-1, with D tentatively TRBD1 (5 bases). CDR1 is SGHVS, CDR2 FNYEAQ, per germline. The CDR3 is 18 amino acids. Trimming took off 0 bases at V and 6 bases at J, with 21 bases between the two ends. The CDR3 bases that were read are TGTGCCAGCAGCTTAGCTTCACTCCGGCGGACATTGAGCAATGAG. It specifies CASSLASLRRTLSNE. The full-length CDR3 reads as CASSLASLRRTLSNEQFF.

Points on this clone: With the read ending 3 residues before the CDR3 end, the germline J gene is used to fill in that end. The rearrangement links TRBV2 to TRBJ1-5, with a weak D call TRBD1 (6 bases). CDR1 SNHLY and CDR2 FYNNEI come from the germline V gene. V lost 6 bases and J 2 bases, leaving 11 bases between the germline ends. The CDR3 sequence is 14 residues long. The CDR3 DNA, read in part, is TGTGCCAGCAGGGAACAGGGCGGCAATCAGCCC. Residues: CASREQGGNQP. The CDR3 in full is CASREQGGNQPQHF. The full variable domain, rest sourced from reference TRBV2 and TRBJ1-5, is EPEVTQTPSHQVTQMGQEVILRCVPISNHLYFYWYRQILGQKVEFLVSFYNNEISEKSEIFDDQFSVERPDGSNFTLKIRSTKLEDSAMYFCASREQGGNQPQHFGDGTRLSIL.

A word on this clone: From the germline J gene comes the end of the CDR3, since the read stops 3 residues before it. This chain connects TRBV7-9 to TRBJ1-1, with D perhaps TRBD1 (5 bases). From germline, CDR1 is SEHNR and CDR2 FQNEAQ (reference sequence). The CDR3 spans 14 residues. V was shortened by 5 bases and J by 0 bases, with 10 bases between the two germline ends. CDR3 DNA, as far as it was read: TGTGCCAGCAGCGATAGGGGAATGAACACTGAA. Translated, it gives CASSDRGMNTE. The whole CDR3 protein reads CASSDRGMNTEAFF.

Note on this clone: The read stops 3 residues short of the end of the CDR3; the missing end is completed from the germline J gene. The V and J genes are TRBV18 and TRBJ1-2; D not certain. This CDR3 is 16 amino acids long. Germline V gene lookup returns CDR1 KGHSH and CDR2 LQKENI. The part of the CDR3 DNA that was read is TGTGCCAGCTCACCGACGGGTAGCGGGTTCTATCGGGAC. Protein product: CASSPTGSGFYRD. The CDR3 as a whole reads CASSPTGSGFYRDYTF.

As for this clone: Sequencing ends 3 residues short of the CDR3 end; the germline J gene provides the rest. The chain employs TRBV19 and TRBJ2-7, with D possibly matching TRBD1 (6 bases). The CDR3 extends over 16 amino acids. Trimming cost V 5 bases and J 3 bases, with 20 bases left between them. The germline gives CDR1 LNHDA, CDR2 SQIVND (reference sequence). The CDR3 loop is CASSALGQLGYYEQYF. The CDR3 DNA, read in part, is TGTGCCAGTAGTGCCCTCGGACAGTTGGGTTACTACGAG.

About this clone: The read gets to within 3 residues of the CDR3 end, and the germline J gene fills in the rest. The gene calls are TRBV16 and TRBJ1-2; TRBD1 matches at 7 bases. Germline CDR1 reads KGHSY; CDR2 reads FQNENV. With 1 base clipped from V and 6 bases from J, the junction kept 5 bases outside the gene matches. This CDR3 contains 14 residues. Incomplete CDR3 DNA: TGTGCCAGCAGCCAATTGCAGGGGGACCATGGC. Translation: CASSQLQGDHG. The entire CDR3 protein reads CASSQLQGDHGYTF.